This T cell receptor beta chain was identified during a study of Graves' ophthalmopathy and Graves' hyperthyroidism. The study amplified TCR beta CDR3 regions using RNA transcripts. HTBI primers served in a first-round RT-PCR, which a second-round multiplex PCR followed. A single record per CDR3 protein comes from TCRdb applying MiXCR to the multiplex PCR reads. Of roughly 500,000 distinct CDR3 sequences in the sample, roughly an eighth were seen once. The J segment lost 6 bases and the V segment lost 5 bases, leaving 6 bases of the junction unmatched. The CDR3 is 15 residues long. Germline-derived CDR1 and CDR2 are MNHEY and SVGEGT. The table lists this clonotype with a count of one. Its antigen is not known. A single base separates this from a much larger clone, so it may be a read error. The CDR3 ends on some other residue instead of the conserved phenylalanine or tryptophan, so this is likely a read error.

Findings and limits, study-wide: Detection in blood was also observed for most expanded thyroid clonotypes above 0.001 frequency.

Material for sequencing was blood. This clonotype was obtained from a woman aged 25 to 39 with Graves' ophthalmopathy. V is TRBV6-2 or TRBV6-3 and J is TRBJ2-2, with 10 bases matching TRBD1. The CDR3 DNA reads TGTGCCAGCAGTCCGGGACAGGGGTGGGCCGGGGAGCTGTTTTTG. Its protein product is CASSPGQGWAGELFL.